This T cell receptor beta chain comes out of a study of blood T cell repertoires in COVID-19. Germline assignment: CDR1 SGHRS and CDR2 YFSETQ. CDR3 length: 15 residues. V lost 3 bases, J lost 2 bases, and 14 bases lay in between. In the original analysis: Reference gene primer amplification yielded estimated nucleated cell counts. TCRdb keeps only in-frame clones here, not all; method: immunoSEQ multiplex PCR. V, J and clone size were drawn from that table, and D and trimming were deduced from the DNA. The table has around 700,000 clones, 85% to 90% seen once. This receptor was identified in a woman younger than 35 with acute or convalescent COVID-19. V and J are TRBV5-1 and TRBJ1-2, with no clear D. Sequenced input: peripheral blood. The CDR3 loop reads CASSSHYTGNYGYTF. The CDR3 DNA reads as TGCGCCAGCAGCTCCCACTATACGGGGAACTATGGCTACACCTTC.